This T cell receptor beta chain was sequenced during a study of blood T cell repertoires in COVID-19. V shed 5 bases and J 7 bases; nucleotides not matched to a gene: 17. CDR3 length equals 18 residues. In germline, CDR1 is SGHAT, CDR2 FQNNGV. Per the original data handling: Reference gene primer amplification in the assay estimated nucleated cell counts. Here immunoSEQ multiplex PCR was the method, and the copy in TCRdb shows in-frame clones only, minus some. V and J calls and clone size are those listed in that table; D and trimming were worked out from the DNA. The table records about 190,000 clones, 88% of them present only once.

This receptor was identified in a man aged 65-85 years with active or convalescent COVID-19. The sample was peripheral blood. The chain is built from TRBV11-2 and TRBJ2-1; 10 bases fit TRBD2. CDR3: CASSGVRTSGRWGNEQFF. The CDR3 bases are TGTGCCAGCAGCGGAGTCCGGACTAGCGGCCGTTGGGGAAATGAGCAGTTCTTC.